This TCR beta chain was observed in a study of neoadjuvant anti-PD-1 for oral cavity cancer. Time point indicated: after neoadjuvant nivolumab, at surgical resection. Blood libraries mostly used approximately 480 ng genomic DNA, six replicates each. The table came from immunoSEQ multiplex PCR; TCRdb's copy has only in-frame clones and leaves some out. The repertoire includes 68,000 or so clones, about 88% of them detected once, and around 3.7% sits in the top ten. General study points: PBMC Gini-index clonality exceeded responders' in non-responders post-nivolumab.

Points on this clone: The antigen is undetermined.

Trimming pared 7 bases from V and 0 bases from J, leaving 9 bases between. This CDR3 has 13 residues. Germline CDR1 is MNHNS and CDR2 is SASEGT. This clonotype was sampled from a person between 40 and 79 years old with oral cavity squamous cell carcinoma. The genes are TRBV6-1 and TRBJ1-1, with D uncertain. The material sequenced was PBMCs, taken after nivolumab (anti-PD-1) treatment. CDR3 residues: CASKRNLNTEAFF. CDR3 sequence (DNA): TGTGCCAGCAAACGGAACTTGAACACTGAAGCTTTCTTT.